A selection of T cell receptor beta chains follows, all from one sample in a study of blood T cell repertoires in COVID-19. Sequencing was performed with immunoSEQ multiplex PCR; in TCRdb, only in-frame clones are kept and a portion is missing. The repertoire holds 200,000 to 300,000 clones, with about 91% as singletons. Specimen: peripheral blood. All receptors derive from a young adult with COVID-19, enrolled during active disease. The CDR3 runs from the conserved cysteine through the conserved F or W.

>TRBJ2-7|TRBV11-2
CASSLISARYEQYF
>TRBJ1-2|TRBV19
CASSINRQSYGYTF
>TRBJ1-1|TRBV7-9
CASRGNTEAFF
>TRBJ1-2|TRBV2
CASSGTVYGYTF
>TRBJ1-2|TRBV9
CASSGKGGYGYTF
>TRBJ1-1|TRBV12-3/TRBV12-4
CASSFGRGGAFF
>TRBJ2-3|TRBV5-8
CASSPGTSGRTDTQYF
>TRBJ1-3|TRBV7-2
CASSSIDGNTIYF
>TRBJ2-7|TRBV28
CASSDRVTYEQYF
>TRBJ2-7|TRBV6-5
CASRRLADFSYEQYF
>TRBJ2-5|TRBV18
CASSPRLAGGQETQYF
>TRBJ1-2|TRBV27
CASSFGEPRTVGGYTF
>TRBJ2-5|TRBV6-1
CASSDREETQYF
>TRBJ2-7|TRBV6-2/TRBV6-3
CASSAMERMNEQYF
>TRBJ2-7|TRBV29-1
CSVVSVPYEQYF
>TRBJ1-1|TRBV29-1
CSAWTGGTSAAPPPAFF
>TRBJ2-7|TRBV6-2/TRBV6-3
CASSTVRQVYEQYF
>TRBJ1-2|TRBV10-3
CATWTGNGNYGYTF
>TRBJ2-4|TRBV6-5
CASSREGQWNIQYF
>TRBJ2-7|TRBV27
CASGRLSYEQYF
>TRBJ1-5|TRBV19
CASSSGTSYQPQHF
>TRBJ2-3|TRBV18
CASSQLAGSTDTQYF
>TRBJ2-3|TRBV19
CASSIGGSADTQYF
>TRBJ2-2|TRBV28
CASSFALTWTETPTGELFF
>TRBJ2-1|TRBV19
CASSIAGGSFNNEQFF
>TRBJ1-1|TRBV15
CATSPTGTEAFF
>TRBJ2-1|TRBV2
CATQGLAAFYNEQFF
>TRBJ1-5|TRBV29-1
CSVRQGNQPQHF
>TRBJ2-5|TRBV14
CASSQETRAPETQYF
>TRBJ1-1|TRBV28
CASSLVGGTTEAFF
>TRBJ1-6|TRBV4-1
CASSQAGQGFESPLHF
>TRBJ1-3|TRBV19
CASRRQGTGNTIYF
>TRBJ2-7|TRBV28
CASRGRSGRSYEQYF
>TRBJ1-2|TRBV5-4
CASSLGGYGYTF
>TRBJ2-7|TRBV5-1
CASSLEGGGSEQYF
>TRBJ2-7|TRBV29-1
CSARLAGMDEQYF
>TRBJ2-2|TRBV5-1
CASSPRDRGRGNLITGELFF
>TRBJ1-1|TRBV30
CAWRQGTAVNTEAFF
>TRBJ2-2|TRBV2
CASTWGPSTGELFF
>TRBJ2-7|TRBV11-2
CASSLRASGSMPYEQYF
>TRBJ1-1|TRBV4-1
CASSQGPLATEAFF
>TRBJ1-2|TRBV7-6
CASSPGQGGNYGYTF
>TRBJ1-5|TRBV30
CAWSVTGNQPQHF
>TRBJ2-3|TRBV7-9
CASSLELDTQYF
>TRBJ2-5|TRBV28
CASSLGGPETQYF
>TRBJ2-7|TRBV10-3
CATTPRVENEQYF
>TRBJ2-5|TRBV15
CATSTPGTEVGETQYF
>TRBJ2-2|TRBV6-1
CASSEMSSGRTNTGELFF
>TRBJ2-7|TRBV4-1
CASSRQDSRQAYEQYF
>TRBJ2-5|TRBV12-5
CASGEATQETQYF
>TRBJ2-1|TRBV29-1
CSVRFSGRGGMDEQFF
>TRBJ2-3|TRBV5-1
CASSLSRAWSTDTQYF
>TRBJ1-2|TRBV4-1
CASSLGRDEAWGYTF
>TRBJ2-7|TRBV10-1
CAGLRGNEQYF
>TRBJ2-1|TRBV24-1
CATSGRQGVYNEQFF
>TRBJ2-3|TRBV7-7
CASSLATSGRGSDTQYF
>TRBJ2-3|TRBV29-1
CSVRPLTTDTDTQYF